A selection of T cell receptor beta chains follows, all from one sample in a study of ipilimumab plus nivolumab after autologous stem cell transplantation. Some clones are missing from TCRdb's copy, which holds only in-frame ones; the method was immunoSEQ multiplex PCR. The repertoire holds approximately 15,000 clones, with around four fifths as singletons. The source was PBMCs, collected in a trial of ipilimumab plus nivolumab as post-transplant consolidation. The receptors shown here come from a male donor with diffuse large B-cell lymphoma. The conserved cysteine and the conserved F or W are not part of the CDR3 here.

v_call: TRBV12-5
j_call: TRBJ2-3
cdr3_length: 13
cdr3_aa: ASAPWTGRPDTQY

v_call: TRBV4-2
j_call: TRBJ1-4
cdr3_length: 15
cdr3_aa: ASSQDHEGTGAEKLF

v_call: TRBV11-2
j_call: TRBJ1-3
cdr3_length: 14
cdr3_aa: ASSPTTGLSGNTIY

v_call: TRBV2
j_call: TRBJ1-1
cdr3_length: 13
cdr3_aa: ASSRDGKWNTEAF

v_call: TRBV12-5
j_call: TRBJ1-5
cdr3_length: 15
cdr3_aa: ASGFRVGTTFNQPQH

v_call: TRBV7-2
j_call: TRBJ1-1
cdr3_length: 13
cdr3_aa: ASSLGGQGWTEAF

v_call: TRBV6-6
j_call: TRBJ1-2
cdr3_length: 13
cdr3_aa: ASSYVGTGGDGYT

v_call: TRBV6-1
j_call: TRBJ1-5
cdr3_length: 11
cdr3_aa: ASSPTRSQPQH

v_call: TRBV4-1
j_call: TRBJ1-3
cdr3_length: 12
cdr3_aa: ASGEGFSGNTIY

v_call: TRBV5-6
j_call: TRBJ1-2
cdr3_length: 15
cdr3_aa: ASSIGGSGTAAYGYT

v_call: TRBV21-1
j_call: TRBJ2-6
cdr3_length: 13
cdr3_aa: ASNLDRAGANVLT

v_call: TRBV29-1
j_call: TRBJ2-2
cdr3_length: 9
cdr3_aa: SARDTGELF

v_call: TRBV18
j_call: TRBJ2-2
cdr3_length: 13
cdr3_aa: ASSPEQDGTGELF

v_call: TRBV18
j_call: TRBJ2-5
cdr3_length: 12
cdr3_aa: ASSVSGSGETQY

v_call: TRBV7-2
j_call: TRBJ2-7
cdr3_length: 16
cdr3_aa: ASSSHRASTGDFYEQY

v_call: TRBV6-6
j_call: TRBJ2-1
cdr3_length: 13
cdr3_aa: ASSESQGTYNEQF

v_call: TRBV7-4
j_call: TRBJ1-1
cdr3_length: 13
cdr3_aa: ASSPTGPMNTEAF

v_call: TRBV19
j_call: TRBJ1-2
cdr3_length: 9
cdr3_aa: ASSINYGYT

v_call: TRBV18
j_call: TRBJ1-4
cdr3_length: 11
cdr3_aa: ASSELSNEKLF

v_call: TRBV2
j_call: TRBJ2-7
cdr3_length: 11
cdr3_aa: ASSAGRGYEQY

v_call: TRBV19
j_call: TRBJ1-6
cdr3_length: 12
cdr3_aa: ASSLQTMASPLH

v_call: TRBV2
j_call: TRBJ1-2
cdr3_length: 12
cdr3_aa: ASRGRETRYGYT

v_call: TRBV14
j_call: TRBJ2-3
cdr3_length: 12
cdr3_aa: ASSHWTKKDTQY

v_call: TRBV18
j_call: TRBJ1-2
cdr3_length: 12
cdr3_aa: ASSTDTGSYGYT

v_call: TRBV4-3
j_call: TRBJ1-2
cdr3_length: 13
cdr3_aa: ASSQEPASGYGYT

v_call: TRBV11-2
j_call: TRBJ1-1
cdr3_length: 12
cdr3_aa: ASSSQGLGTEAF

v_call: TRBV11-2
j_call: TRBJ1-1
cdr3_length: 12
cdr3_aa: ASSLDRGGTEAF